These T cell receptor beta chains were read from a single sample in a study of T cell repertoires in cytomegalovirus infection. Each CDR3 protein is one row after TCRdb ran MiXCR on the reads. The sample has under 200,000 distinct CDR3 sequences; less than 9.5% are singletons. Material: PBMCs. These receptors all stem from a human donor in good health (CMV status not recorded). Some clones in this sample may be carry-over from other donors' samples. CDR3s include the opening cysteine and the closing phenylalanine or tryptophan. The order of the fields is D gene, V gene, clone size, J gene, CDR3 protein, CDR3 DNA. D genes are given only for firm matches. Size tells how often a clone was seen (once, few, many) or the class of an expanded clone, and some rows leave it out.

D gene: -; V gene: TRBV29-1; clone size: once; J gene: TRBJ1-2; CDR3 protein: CSATTVQALRVPNGYTF; CDR3 DNA: TGCAGCGCGACTACCGTACAGGCCCTCAGGGTGCCAAATGGCTACACCTTC
D gene: TRBD1; V gene: TRBV7-9; clone size: many; J gene: TRBJ1-1; CDR3 protein: CASNPGTGNTEAFF; CDR3 DNA: TGTGCCAGCAACCCTGGGACAGGGAACACTGAAGCTTTCTTT
D gene: -; V gene: TRBV7-9; clone size: many; J gene: TRBJ1-1; CDR3 protein: CASSIMTGMNTEAFF; CDR3 DNA: TGTGCCAGCAGTATCATGACAGGAATGAACACTGAAGCTTTCTTT
D gene: -; V gene: TRBV5-5; clone size: few; J gene: TRBJ1-5; CDR3 protein: CASSLWVLGNQPQHF; CDR3 DNA: TGTGCCAGCAGCTTATGGGTCTTGGGCAATCAGCCCCAGCATTTT
D gene: TRBD2; V gene: TRBV29-1; clone size: many; J gene: TRBJ2-7; CDR3 protein: CSVELAGGAYEQYF; CDR3 DNA: TGCAGCGTTGAACTAGCGGGAGGGGCCTACGAGCAGTACTTC
D gene: TRBD1; V gene: TRBV11-2; clone size: many; J gene: TRBJ2-5; CDR3 protein: CASSIYGTANQETQYF; CDR3 DNA: TGTGCCAGCAGCATTTACGGGACAGCTAACCAAGAGACCCAGTACTTC
D gene: TRBD1; V gene: TRBV20-1; clone size: many; J gene: TRBJ2-7; CDR3 protein: CSAPRTGTYEQYF; CDR3 DNA: TGCAGTGCCCCCCGGACAGGGACCTACGAGCAGTACTTC
D gene: -; V gene: TRBV6-2/TRBV6-3; clone size: few; J gene: TRBJ1-1; CDR3 protein: CASSYSRQKNTEAFF; CDR3 DNA: TGTGCCAGCAGTTACTCGCGACAGAAGAACACTGAAGCTTTCTTT
D gene: -; V gene: TRBV28; clone size: -; J gene: TRBJ1-5; CDR3 protein: CASTSGRHKSYQPQHF; CDR3 DNA: TGTGCCAGCACTTCAGGGAGACACAAAAGTTATCAGCCCCAGCATTTT
D gene: -; V gene: TRBV5-4; clone size: -; J gene: TRBJ2-2; CDR3 protein: CASSPRGGTGELFF; CDR3 DNA: TGTGCCAGCAGCCCCAGGGGTGGCACCGGGGAGCTGTTTTTT
D gene: -; V gene: TRBV7-2; clone size: -; J gene: TRBJ1-3; CDR3 protein: CASSLFRAGNTIYF; CDR3 DNA: TGTGCCAGCAGCTTATTCAGGGCTGGAAACACCATATATTTT
D gene: TRBD1; V gene: TRBV28; clone size: many; J gene: TRBJ1-6; CDR3 protein: CASSLPPGQLRNSPLHF; CDR3 DNA: TGTGCCAGCAGTTTACCGCCGGGACAGCTTAGGAATTCACCCCTCCACTTT
D gene: -; V gene: TRBV28; clone size: -; J gene: TRBJ1-1; CDR3 protein: CASSLLGIPEAFF; CDR3 DNA: TGTGCCAGCAGTTTATTAGGGATCCCTGAAGCTTTCTTT
D gene: -; V gene: TRBV30; clone size: few; J gene: TRBJ2-3; CDR3 protein: CAWSLGRSTDTQYF; CDR3 DNA: TGTGCCTGGAGTTTGGGGAGGAGCACAGATACGCAGTATTTT
D gene: TRBD1; V gene: TRBV5-5; clone size: many; J gene: TRBJ2-1; CDR3 protein: CASSFTGDEQFF; CDR3 DNA: TGTGCCAGCAGCTTTACAGGGGATGAGCAGTTCTTC
D gene: TRBD1; V gene: TRBV7-2; clone size: many; J gene: TRBJ1-5; CDR3 protein: CASSSYRGGNQPQHF; CDR3 DNA: TGTGCCAGCAGCTCATACAGGGGGGGCAATCAGCCCCAGCATTTT
D gene: -; V gene: TRBV5-1; clone size: few; J gene: TRBJ2-6; CDR3 protein: CASSLRQGGSGANVLTF; CDR3 DNA: TGCGCCAGCAGCTTGAGGCAGGGGGGCAGTGGGGCCAACGTCCTGACTTTC
D gene: -; V gene: TRBV12-3/TRBV12-4; clone size: many; J gene: TRBJ2-2; CDR3 protein: CASSLQTTGELFF; CDR3 DNA: TGTGCCAGCAGTTTACAGACCACCGGGGAGCTGTTTTTT
D gene: TRBD1; V gene: TRBV28; clone size: -; J gene: TRBJ2-1; CDR3 protein: CASKGQGSHNEQFF; CDR3 DNA: TGTGCCAGCAAAGGACAGGGGTCCCACAATGAGCAGTTCTTC
D gene: -; V gene: TRBV28; clone size: few; J gene: TRBJ1-2; CDR3 protein: CASRRGGGGRDYGYTF; CDR3 DNA: TGTGCCAGCAGACGAGGGGGGGGGGGCCGGGACTATGGCTACACCTTC
D gene: -; V gene: TRBV20-1; clone size: -; J gene: TRBJ2-1; CDR3 protein: CSARDGTEVTYNEQFF; CDR3 DNA: TGCAGTGCTAGAGATGGAACGGAGGTAACGTACAATGAGCAGTTCTTC
D gene: -; V gene: TRBV7-2; clone size: medium-sized; J gene: TRBJ1-5; CDR3 protein: CASSLIWGSNQPQHF; CDR3 DNA: TGTGCCAGCAGCTTAATCTGGGGAAGCAATCAGCCCCAGCATTTT
D gene: TRBD2; V gene: TRBV10-3; clone size: few; J gene: TRBJ2-7; CDR3 protein: CAISESTVGGRAYEQYF; CDR3 DNA: TGTGCCATCAGTGAGTCCACGGTAGGCGGGAGGGCCTACGAGCAGTACTTC
D gene: TRBD1; V gene: TRBV12-3/TRBV12-4; clone size: many; J gene: TRBJ1-3; CDR3 protein: CASSSGQGARRNTIYF; CDR3 DNA: TGTGCCAGCAGTTCGGGACAGGGGGCTAGAAGAAACACCATATATTTT
D gene: -; V gene: TRBV12-3/TRBV12-4; clone size: -; J gene: TRBJ1-2; CDR3 protein: CASSLGQSHGYTF; CDR3 DNA: TGTGCCAGCAGTTTAGGACAAAGCCATGGCTACACCTTC
D gene: TRBD2; V gene: TRBV28; clone size: few; J gene: TRBJ2-7; CDR3 protein: CASSLIAGGPSEQYF; CDR3 DNA: TGTGCCAGCAGTTTAATCGCGGGAGGGCCAAGCGAGCAGTACTTC
D gene: TRBD2; V gene: TRBV12-3/TRBV12-4; clone size: many; J gene: TRBJ2-4; CDR3 protein: CASSPLTTGGGAKNIQYF; CDR3 DNA: TGTGCCAGCAGTCCTCTTACCACCGGGGGGGGAGCCAAAAACATTCAGTACTTC
D gene: -; V gene: TRBV19; clone size: many; J gene: TRBJ1-5; CDR3 protein: CASSMALRTRGNQPQHF; CDR3 DNA: TGTGCCAGTAGTATGGCCCTTAGGACACGGGGGAATCAGCCCCAGCATTTT
D gene: TRBD2; V gene: TRBV11-2; clone size: few; J gene: TRBJ2-3; CDR3 protein: CASRKSGGSTDTQYF; CDR3 DNA: TGTGCCAGCAGGAAAAGCGGGGGGAGCACAGATACGCAGTATTTT
D gene: -; V gene: TRBV29-1; clone size: -; J gene: TRBJ2-5; CDR3 protein: CSVDAGGAQETQYF; CDR3 DNA: TGCAGCGTTGACGCCGGGGGTGCCCAAGAGACCCAGTACTTC
D gene: -; V gene: TRBV10-3; clone size: many; J gene: TRBJ2-3; CDR3 protein: CATKYEPTDTQYF; CDR3 DNA: TGTGCCACCAAATACGAACCCACAGATACGCAGTATTTT
D gene: -; V gene: TRBV20-1; clone size: -; J gene: TRBJ2-3; CDR3 protein: CSVSRDSRPDTQYF; CDR3 DNA: TGCAGTGTAAGCCGGGACTCCCGCCCAGATACGCAGTATTTT
D gene: -; V gene: TRBV6-1; clone size: many; J gene: TRBJ1-2; CDR3 protein: CASSIRDREGYTF; CDR3 DNA: TGTGCCAGCAGCATCCGGGACCGGGAGGGCTACACCTTC
D gene: -; V gene: TRBV7-8; clone size: many; J gene: TRBJ1-1; CDR3 protein: CASSLVTYPGLKNTEAFF; CDR3 DNA: TGTGCCAGCAGCTTAGTGACTTATCCGGGACTCAAAAACACTGAAGCTTTCTTT
D gene: TRBD2; V gene: TRBV7-2; clone size: many; J gene: TRBJ2-2; CDR3 protein: CASSLGLAGGLGELFF; CDR3 DNA: TGTGCCAGCAGCTTGGGACTAGCGGGGGGGCTCGGGGAGCTGTTTTTT
D gene: -; V gene: TRBV28; clone size: few; J gene: TRBJ1-2; CDR3 protein: CASSLLGMAGYTF; CDR3 DNA: TGTGCCAGCAGTTTATTAGGGATGGCTGGCTACACCTTC
D gene: -; V gene: TRBV7-8; clone size: many; J gene: TRBJ1-4; CDR3 protein: CASSTRTSEEEKLFF; CDR3 DNA: TGTGCCAGCAGCACCCGGACGTCTGAGGAAGAAAAACTGTTTTTT
D gene: -; V gene: TRBV20-1; clone size: -; J gene: TRBJ1-1; CDR3 protein: CSARKGSAEAFF; CDR3 DNA: TGCAGTGCTAGGAAGGGGAGTGCTGAAGCTTTCTTT
D gene: TRBD2; V gene: TRBV19; clone size: -; J gene: TRBJ2-1; CDR3 protein: CASSRGEDNEQFF; CDR3 DNA: TGTGCCAGTAGTCGGGGGGAAGACAATGAGCAGTTCTTC
D gene: TRBD2; V gene: TRBV6-2/TRBV6-3; clone size: many; J gene: TRBJ2-1; CDR3 protein: CASSYRLAGDEQFF; CDR3 DNA: TGTGCCAGCAGTTATCGACTAGCGGGAGATGAGCAGTTCTTC
D gene: -; V gene: TRBV6-6; clone size: few; J gene: TRBJ2-2; CDR3 protein: CASTPGLSGTGELFF; CDR3 DNA: TGTGCCAGCACCCCGGGACTGTCGGGGACCGGGGAGCTGTTTTTT